This T cell receptor beta chain was captured in a study of PD-L1 blockade in urothelial cancer. Study at large: Median T cell yield per blood sample was about 150,000 cells.

Time point defined: peripheral blood 6 weeks after treatment start. What went into each PCR as a spike was synthetic TCR analog templates. The method was immunoSEQ multiplex PCR; TCRdb's version includes in-frame clones alone and lacks a portion of them. The sample holds around 120,000 clones; roughly 89% are singletons and the top ten take under 2%. This clonotype was obtained from a man between 60 and 70 years old with urothelial cancer. Sample: PBMCs, taken around atezolizumab (anti-PD-L1) treatment.

CDR3 DNA sequence: TGTGCCAGCCGAACGCCTAGATCCGGGGAGCTGTTTTTT. The encoded protein is CASRTPRSGELFF. This chain links TRBV27 with TRBJ2-2; D gene unclear. V dropped 8 bases and J dropped 6 bases, with 13 bases sitting between them. The CDR3 sequence is 13 residues long. The germline gives CDR1 MNHEY, CDR2 SMNVEV (reference sequence).